These 20 T cell receptor beta chains were all obtained from the same sample, sequenced in a study of human T cells and chemical hapten exposure. TCRdb reprocessed the RACE reads with MiXCR, giving one entry per CDR3 protein. Seen here are about 110,000 distinct CDR3 sequences, 9% to 9.5% observed once, and the top ten hold 2.5% to 3.5%. Time point here: patch test 2, 6 weeks after DPC sensitization. Specified treatment: therapeutic diphenylcyclopropenone sensitization with weekly scalp DPC. Sequences were derived from whole blood, sampled in connection with sensitization to the hapten diphenylcyclopropenone (DPC). The receptors come from a woman in her 40s with alopecia areata. Some clones in this sample may be carry-over from other donors' samples.

This clonotype was recorded many times. The chain joins TRBV5-1 to TRBJ1-1, with TRBD1 matching 8 bases. The CDR3 has 14 amino acids. The V segment lost 0 bases and the J segment 4 bases; nucleotides outside the gene matches: 2. Looked up from germline, CDR1 is SGHRS and CDR2 is YFSETQ. The CDR3 loop is CASSLGTGGTEAFF. As DNA, the CDR3 is TGCGCCAGCAGCTTGGGTACAGGGGGCACTGAAGCTTTCTTT.

The rearrangement joins TRBV6-6 to TRBJ2-3, with D perhaps TRBD1 or TRBD2 (7 bases each). Germline CDR1 MNHNY, CDR2 SVGAGI (reference sequence). The ends were cut back, 7 bases at V and 5 bases at J, with 16 bases in the middle. This CDR3 comprises 14 residues. The CDR3 region has the DNA TGTGCCAGCACCGATCAGGGGGGGGTAGATACGCAGTATTTT. As protein: CASTDQGGVDTQYF.

On this clonotype: A much larger clone lies a single base off, so this may be a read error. The rearrangement links TRBV9 to TRBJ2-1; 9 bases map to TRBD2. Germline CDR1 reads SGDLS; CDR2 reads YYNGEE. The CDR3 sequence is 15 residues long. The trim removed 3 bases at V and 4 bases at J, leaving 5 bases unmatched. The CDR3 is CASSEERGVYNEQFF. DNA for the CDR3: TGTGCCAGCAGCGAGGAGCGGGGGGTATACAATGAGCAGTTCTTC.

The chain carries TRBV29-1 and TRBJ1-3; D gene ambiguous. Trimming removed 3 bases from V and 7 bases from J, with 25 bases in between. Per the germline V gene, CDR1 is SQVTM and CDR2 is ANQGSEA. CDR3 length: 17 amino acids. The CDR3 nucleotides are TGCAGCGTTGATCCCCCCGGAGAAGTAAAAGGTGTGAACACCATATATTTT. Amino acids: CSVDPPGEVKGVNTIYF.

This clonotype was seen many times. The chain uses TRBV6-2 or TRBV6-3 and TRBJ1-2; D gene ambiguous. V was pared by 8 bases and J by 2 bases, with 9 bases between. CDR3 length: 12 amino acids. Per the germline V gene, CDR1 is MNHEY and CDR2 is SVGEGT. The CDR3 nucleotides are TGTGCCAGCGTGGGCTCCAACTATGGCTACACCTTC. This gives the protein CASVGSNYGYTF.

This rearrangement joins TRBV19 to TRBJ1-5, with unresolved D. Trimming removed 4 bases from V and 1 base from J, with 14 bases in between. Germline CDR1 and CDR2: LNHDA and SQIVND (reference sequence). CDR3 size: 16 residues. CDR3 nucleotides: TGTGCCAGTAGTAAAAGGACCGAGCGAAGCAATCAGCCCCAGCATTTT. Translating gives CASSKRTERSNQPQHF.

As regards this clonotype: A much larger clone sits a single nucleotide away, making a read error possible. V usage is TRBV25-1 and J usage is TRBJ2-2; D might be TRBD2 (5 bases). Germline loops: CDR1 MGHDK, CDR2 SYGVNS. Between the trimmed V and J ends, which lost 4 bases and 2 bases, there was a span of 14 bases. The CDR3 extends over 16 amino acids. The CDR3, as DNA: TGTGCCAGCAGTGGATTGGCAGGAGGAAACACCGGGGAGCTGTTTTTT. Residues: CASSGLAGGNTGELFF.

This clonotype was counted only a few times. The chain has TRBV2 and TRBJ2-1; TRBD2 matches at 13 bases. The CDR3 covers 17 residues. Germline-derived CDR1 and CDR2 are SNHLY and FYNNEI. Germline trimming cut 7 bases from V and 0 bases from J; bases unmatched to any gene: 6. CDR3 sequence: CASNTGLAGSSYNEQFF. The CDR3 DNA sequence: TGTGCCAGCAACACGGGACTAGCGGGGAGCTCCTACAATGAGCAGTTCTTC.

Comment on this clonotype: With a much larger clone just one base away, this may be a read error. The genes are TRBV6-2 or TRBV6-3 and TRBJ1-5; D is undetermined. The CDR3 is 14 residues long. Trimming shortened V by 4 bases and J by 4 bases, and 11 bases separated the two germline ends. CDR1 MNHEY and CDR2 SVGEGT come from the germline V gene. Written as DNA, the CDR3 is TGTGCCAGCAGTTTATTGGATGGAAATCAGCCCCAGCATTTT. Amino acids: CASSLLDGNQPQHF.

The genes are TRBV5-1 and TRBJ2-1; the match to TRBD1 covers 8 bases. The CDR3 has 15 residues. The V gene's germline CDR1 is SGHRS and CDR2 YFSETQ. With 0 bases clipped from V and 7 bases from J, the junction kept 6 bases outside the gene matches. The CDR3 loop reads CASSLGQGKENEQFF. Written as DNA, the CDR3 is TGCGCCAGCAGCTTGGGACAGGGGAAAGAAAATGAGCAGTTCTTC. Drawing the rest from reference TRBV5-1 and TRBJ2-1, the complete variable domain is KAGVTQTPRYLIKTRGQQVTLSCSPISGHRSVSWYQQTPGQGLQFLFEYFSETQRNKGNFPGRFSGRQFSNSRSEMNVSTLELGDSALYLCASSLGQGKENEQFFGPGTRLTVL.

This chain links TRBV11-2 with TRBJ2-1; D is possibly TRBD2 (5 bases). Germline CDR1 is SGHAT and CDR2 is FQNNGV. The CDR3 contains 16 residues. The V and J ends lost 8 bases and 0 bases respectively, with 17 bases between them. The DNA for the CDR3 is TGTGCCAGCCGCCGGGGTAGCATGAGCTCCTACAATGAGCAGTTCTTC. As protein: CASRRGSMSSYNEQFF.

This clonotype was observed many times. This chain connects TRBV5-1 to TRBJ2-4; D is possibly TRBD1 or TRBD2 (6 bases each). The germline gives CDR1 SGHRS, CDR2 YFSETQ. The CDR3 loop spans 14 amino acids. Deletions cut 2 bases from V and 8 bases from J, with 14 bases between. CDR3 DNA: TGCGCCAGCAGCTTTGCACAGGAGGGGGACATTCAGTACTTC. Translating it yields CASSFAQEGDIQYF.

The table lists this clonotype with many counts. The rearrangement links TRBV20-1 to TRBJ1-2; unclear D gene. There are 15 residues in the CDR3. The germline V and J ends were trimmed by 2 bases and 6 bases, with 19 bases remaining between them. Germline V gene lookup returns CDR1 DFQATT and CDR2 SNEGSKA (reference sequence). The CDR3 nucleotides are TGCAGTGCTAGATACCCACTGGGATTCGGAGATGGCTACACCTTC. The encoded protein is CSARYPLGFGDGYTF.

This clonotype has more than one count but fewer than ten. The chain uses TRBV20-1 and TRBJ2-3; 7 positions match TRBD2. The CDR3 runs 16 residues. Germline loops: CDR1 DFQATT, CDR2 SNEGSKA (reference sequence). Trimming took 6 bases from V and 7 from J; bases not matched to a gene: 19. The chain's CDR3 is CSAQPQSGTKRNTQYF. CDR3 nucleotides: TGCAGTGCGCAACCACAGTCCGGGACTAAACGGAATACGCAGTATTTT.

This clonotype was detected ten times or more. The J gene is TRBJ2-7, the V gene TRBV20-1; 9 nucleotides match TRBD1. The germline V gene has CDR1 DFQATT and CDR2 SNEGSKA (reference sequence). V gave up 0 bases and J gave up 7 bases; unmatched junction bases: 10. The CDR3 sequence is 15 residues long. The CDR3 DNA is TGCAGTGCTAGAGATTGGGGACAGGGATTAAGGGAGCAGTACTTC. Residues: CSARDWGQGLREQYF.

This clonotype was recorded only once. A much larger clone lies a single base off, so this may be a read error. The chain uses TRBV3-1 and TRBJ1-2; TRBD1 is a possible D gene (5 bases). The CDR3 length is 14 residues. Germline V lookup: CDR1 LGHDT, CDR2 YNNKEL (reference sequence). CDR3 nucleotides: TGTGCCAGCAGCCCTGCGGTGCCCCCCTGGGGCTACCCCTTC. This translates into CASSPAVPPWGYPF.

This clonotype came up many times. The chain is built from TRBV4-1 and TRBJ1-3, with D possibly matching TRBD1 (5 bases). Germline-derived CDR1 and CDR2 are MGHRA and YSYEKL. Trimming took off 4 bases at V and 3 bases at J, with 13 bases between the two ends. There are 15 residues in the CDR3. CDR3 coding DNA: TGCGCCAGCAGCCGTGCTGGGACGTTTGGAAACACCATATATTTT. Residues: CASSRAGTFGNTIYF.

This clonotype appeared a few times. V gene TRBV28 combines with J gene TRBJ2-5; D uncertain. The CDR3 spans 13 residues. Trimming removed 3 bases from V and 6 bases from J, with 11 bases in between. Looked up from germline, CDR1 is MDHEN and CDR2 is SYDVKM. CDR3 DNA: TGTGCCAGCAGTTTGGCCCTGACTCAGACCCAGTACTTC. This encodes CASSLALTQTQYF. Based on the CDR3 plus reference TRBV28 and TRBJ2-5, the full variable domain is DVKVTQSSRYLVKRTGEKVFLECVQDMDHENMFWYRQDPGLGLRLIYFSYDVKMKEKGDIPEGYSVSREKKERFSLILESASTNQTSMYLCASSLALTQTQYFGPGTRLLVL.

This clonotype was observed many times. The J gene is TRBJ1-2, the V gene TRBV5-5; D perhaps matches TRBD1 (5 bases). Trimming stripped 3 bases from V and 4 bases from J, with 16 bases between. Germline V lookup: CDR1 SGHKS, CDR2 YYEKEE (reference sequence). CDR3 length: 15 amino acids. The CDR3 DNA sequence: TGTGCCAGCAGCTCCGCCCTCCTAGACAGCTATGGCTACACCTTC. Protein product: CASSSALLDSYGYTF.

The chain combines TRBV7-7 with TRBJ1-5; D remains unclear. Germline values: CDR1 SSHAT, CDR2 FNYEAQ (reference sequence). The CDR3 is 13 residues long. CDR3: CASGRASNQPQHF. In DNA form, the CDR3 reads TGTGCTAGCGGCCGGGCTAGCAATCAGCCCCAGCATTTT.